By share of the sample, the clone carrying this T cell receptor (beta chain) is medium-sized. What it recognizes is unknown. Treatment reported: oral pan-JAK inhibitor, 5-10 mg twice daily. Investigators isolated RNA and reverse transcribed it into cDNA to act as the sequencing template. Libraries were prepared by immunoSEQ multiplex PCR; TCRdb keeps only in-frame clonotypes and omits some of them. Among 190,000 or so clones, roughly 62% were seen once, and the ten largest hold about 12%. The data were obtained in a study of CD8+ T cells in alopecia areata. Points from the study as a whole: The presence of one nonresponder keeps the tie between baseline CD8+ expansion and response uncertain. Clonality in lesional scalp, especially alopecia totalis/universalis, exceeded that of normal scalp.

CDR3 length: 14 amino acids. Trimming took 5 bases from V and 3 from J; bases not matched to a gene: 4. The germline CDR1 and CDR2 sequences are MNHEY and SMNVEV (reference sequence). The gene calls are TRBV27 and TRBJ2-1, with TRBD1 matching over 7 bases. The TCR originated in a human donor with alopecia areata. The sequenced sample was CD8+ T cells sorted from blood, obtained at week 24, from a patient treated with tofacitinib. CDR3 coding DNA: TGTGCCAGCAGTCCAGGGGGAGTCTACAATGAGCAGTTCTTC. Its protein product is CASSPGGVYNEQFF.